This T cell receptor beta chain was sequenced in a study of molecular identifiers for immune sequencing clone quantification. The CDR3 is made up of 15 amino acids. V lost 6 bases and J 2 bases, leaving 15 bases between the germline ends. Study-level results: Identical TCR molecules that share a barcode could lead to an underestimation of highly expanded clone sizes. Naive cells had under 1% of molecules in clones above 20 RNA copies, effectors over 97%.

This clonotype was counted ten times or more. What it binds is not known. Naive CD8 T cell sorting was performed on the CD8+CD4-CCR7+CD45RA+ phenotype. Previously described methods and listed TCR primers produced bulk TCR libraries. TCRdb reprocessed the PCR reads with MiXCR, giving one entry per CDR3 protein. The sample gives around 460,000 distinct CDR3 sequences, approximately 25% of which show up once; over 0.6% is in the top ten. V and J are TRBV12-3 or TRBV12-4 and TRBJ2-3, with D tentatively TRBD1 (5 bases). The source of this sequence is a human donor in good health. Some libraries in this study had Jurkat cell RNA spiked in. Sequenced material: naive CD8+ T cells from blood, with Jurkat cell RNA spiked in. Specified subset: FACS-sorted CD8+CD4-CCR7+CD45RA+ naive T cells. For the CDR3, the DNA is TGTGCCAGCAGCTTTAAAGGGGCGGTCACAGATACGCAGTATTTT. This translates into CASSFKGAVTDTQYF.